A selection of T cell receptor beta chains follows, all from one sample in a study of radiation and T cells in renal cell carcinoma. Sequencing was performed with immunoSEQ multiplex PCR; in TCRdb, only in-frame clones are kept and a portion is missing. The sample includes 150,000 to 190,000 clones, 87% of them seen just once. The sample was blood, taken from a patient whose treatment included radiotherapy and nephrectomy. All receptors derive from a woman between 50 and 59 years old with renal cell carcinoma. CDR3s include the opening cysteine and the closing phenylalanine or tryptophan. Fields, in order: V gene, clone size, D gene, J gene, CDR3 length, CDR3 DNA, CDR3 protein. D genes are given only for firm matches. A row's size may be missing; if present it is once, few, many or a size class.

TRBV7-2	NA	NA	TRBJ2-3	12	TGTGCCAGCAGCCCCCCCACAGATACGCAGTATTTT	CASSPPTDTQYF
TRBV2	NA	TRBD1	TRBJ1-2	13	TGTGCCAGCAGCCCGGACAGGGTCTATGGCTACACCTTC	CASSPDRVYGYTF
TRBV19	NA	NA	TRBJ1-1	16	TGTGCCAGTAGTATATCGGGGGGACGAGGGAACACTGAAGCTTTCTTT	CASSISGGRGNTEAFF
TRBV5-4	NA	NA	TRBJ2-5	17	TGTGCCAGCAGCTTGGGGGACAGCGGACTATTACAAGAGACCCAGTACTTC	CASSLGDSGLLQETQYF
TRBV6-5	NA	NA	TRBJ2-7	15	TGTGCCAGCAGTTACTCGCCTGGTAGAAGGTCCGAGCAGTACTTC	CASSYSPGRRSEQYF
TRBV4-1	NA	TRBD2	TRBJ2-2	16	TGCGCCAGCAGCCGGACACTAGCGGGGGCCACCGGGGAGCTGTTTTTT	CASSRTLAGATGELFF
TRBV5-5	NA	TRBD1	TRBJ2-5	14	TGTGCCAGCAGCCCTACAGGGGCTCTCGAGACCCAGTACTTC	CASSPTGALETQYF
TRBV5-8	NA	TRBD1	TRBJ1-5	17	TGTGCCAGCAGCCTGAAGACAGGGTTTGTTTTTCGTCAGCCCCAGCATTTT	CASSLKTGFVFRQPQHF
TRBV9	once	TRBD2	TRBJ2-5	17	TGTGCCAGCAGCGTAGGGCTAGCGGGGGGCCCACAAGAGACCCAGTACTTC	CASSVGLAGGPQETQYF
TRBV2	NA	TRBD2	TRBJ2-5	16	TGTGCCAGCGCACTAGCGGGGGCCCTGATCAGGGAGACCCAGTACTTC	CASALAGALIRETQYF
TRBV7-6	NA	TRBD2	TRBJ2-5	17	TGTGCCAGCAGCTTACTCTCCAGCGGGGGGGCAAGAGAGACCCAGTACTTC	CASSLLSSGGARETQYF